These T cell receptor beta chains were read from a single sample in a study of T-cell memory formation after mild COVID-19. TCRdb re-analysed the 5' RACE reads in MiXCR, keeping a single row per CDR3 protein. The repertoire holds around 470,000 distinct CDR3 sequences, with around 20% as singletons. Sequenced sample: PBMCs or a T cell subset sorted from them (not recorded which). Receptors were obtained from an adult woman who had mild COVID-19 (a few samples of this study predate the infection). Cell type and time point are not known. The CDR3 runs from the conserved cysteine through the conserved F or W. Each record gives: V gene, CDR3 length, D gene, J gene, clone size, CDR3 DNA, CDR3 protein. D genes are given only for firm matches. Where a row states a size, it is once, few, many or the class of an expanded clone; other rows omit it.

>TRBV5-1|15|NA|TRBJ1-5|NA
TGCGCCAGCAGCTTGTCAGGGTTACCCAATCAGCCCCAGCATTTT
CASSLSGLPNQPQHF
>TRBV29-1|17|TRBD2|TRBJ2-1|many
TGCAGCGTAGGTGTTCGAATAGCGGGAACGAAAAAGGGTAGTGAGTTCTTC
CSVGVRIAGTKKGSEFF
>TRBV20-1|11|TRBD2|TRBJ2-7|NA
TGCAGTGCCATGAGCGGGGGCGAGCAGTACTTC
CSAMSGGEQYF
>TRBV11-2|16|TRBD1|TRBJ2-3|NA
TGTGCCAGCAGCGGATGGACAGGGGCTAGCACAGATACGCAGTATTTT
CASSGWTGASTDTQYF
>TRBV6-2/TRBV6-3|14|NA|TRBJ2-1|NA
TGTGCCAGCGCACTTCCGGGACGCCTCAATGAGCAGTTCTTC
CASALPGRLNEQFF
>TRBV7-9|13|NA|TRBJ2-7|few
TGTGCCAGCAGCTGGGGGGGCGGATACGAGCAGTACTTC
CASSWGGGYEQYF
>TRBV11-2|16|TRBD1|TRBJ2-1|few
TGTGCCAGCAGCGTCAGGACCGGGACAGCTAACAATGAGCAGTTCTTC
CASSVRTGTANNEQFF
>TRBV27|15|TRBD1|TRBJ1-1|NA
TGTGCCAGCAGTCCACACGGACAGGGAAACACTGAAGCTTTCTTT
CASSPHGQGNTEAFF
>TRBV5-6|15|NA|TRBJ1-5|many
TGTGCCAGCAGCCCCTGGGCGCAGGGCAATCAGCCCCAGCATTTT
CASSPWAQGNQPQHF
>TRBV12-3/TRBV12-4|17|TRBD1|TRBJ1-1|few
TGTGCCAGCAGTTCTACACTTAACAGGGGTGGGAACACTGAAGCTTTCTTT
CASSSTLNRGGNTEAFF
>TRBV27|13|NA|TRBJ2-5|NA
TGTGCCAGCAGTTTATTCCAGGGGGAGACCCAGTACTTC
CASSLFQGETQYF
>TRBV11-3|16|TRBD2|TRBJ2-5|NA
TGTGCCAGCAGCTTAGGAGCGGGGGGACCCCAAGAGACCCAGTACTTC
CASSLGAGGPQETQYF
>TRBV7-2|15|NA|TRBJ2-1|NA
TGTGCCAGCAGCCCTAATACGGGACTTTACAATGAGCAGTTCTTC
CASSPNTGLYNEQFF
>TRBV7-2|14|TRBD2|TRBJ2-7|few
TGTGCCAGCAGCTCCCGAGCGGGGGCCTACGAGCAGTACTTC
CASSSRAGAYEQYF
>TRBV6-5|12|NA|TRBJ1-1|few
TGTGCCAGCACCAACGGGGGGGTGGTAGCTTTCTTT
CASTNGGVVAFF
>TRBV11-3|16|NA|TRBJ2-3|few
TGTGCCAGCAGCCTGAGGGGGGGAAAAAGCACAGATACGCAGTATTTT
CASSLRGGKSTDTQYF
>TRBV6-1|16|TRBD1|TRBJ2-2|many
TGTGCCAGCCCCTCATGGGGGACAGGGAGTACCGGGGAGCTGTTTTTT
CASPSWGTGSTGELFF
>TRBV5-6|13|NA|TRBJ2-1|few
TGTGCCAGCAGCTTGGGATTCGGTCCAGAGCAGTTCTTC
CASSLGFGPEQFF
>TRBV11-3|15|NA|TRBJ2-2|NA
TGTGCCAGCAGCCGGCTCGCTTCGAACACCGGGGAGCTGTTTTTT
CASSRLASNTGELFF
>TRBV7-8|19|TRBD2|TRBJ2-3|NA
TGTGCCAGCAGCTTAAGCATCGAGACAGCGGGATATTTCGGAGATACGCAGTATTTT
CASSLSIETAGYFGDTQYF
>TRBV18|13|NA|TRBJ2-5|NA
TGTGCCAGCGCGAGCAGGGGCTCAGAGACCCAGTACTTC
CASASRGSETQYF
>TRBV5-1|14|TRBD1|TRBJ2-5|few
TGCGCCAGCAGCTCCCGGGACAGCCAAGAGACCCAGTACTTC
CASSSRDSQETQYF
>TRBV18|17|NA|TRBJ2-2|once
TGTGCCAGCTCCGCGGCTTTTCAGGGAGTTGGAACCGGGGAGCTGTTTTTT
CASSAAFQGVGTGELFF
>TRBV14|16|TRBD1|TRBJ2-1|NA
TGTGCCAGCAGCCTCCCTCGGGACAGAGGCTACAATGAGCAGTTCTTC
CASSLPRDRGYNEQFF
>TRBV10-3|17|NA|TRBJ1-3|NA
TGTGCCATCAGTGAGGCGTTAGGGGTAATCTCTGGAAACACCATATATTTT
CAISEALGVISGNTIYF
>TRBV24-1|16|NA|TRBJ1-1|NA
TGTGCCACCAGTGGAACGTCGTCAGGGGCTAACACTGAAGCTTTCTTT
CATSGTSSGANTEAFF
>TRBV12-3/TRBV12-4|14|TRBD1|TRBJ1-5|many
TGTGCCAGCAGTTTGACAGGGGGCTTAGGACCCCAGCATTTT
CASSLTGGLGPQHF
>TRBV5-1|15|NA|TRBJ2-5|once
TGCGCCAGCAGCTTGGGCCAGGGTCACGCAGAGACCCAGTACTTC
CASSLGQGHAETQYF
>TRBV24-1|15|NA|TRBJ1-5|few
TGTGCCACCAGTGATTCCAGGCCTACGGGACAGCCCCAGCATTTT
CATSDSRPTGQPQHF
>TRBV2|13|NA|TRBJ2-5|NA
TGTGCCAGCCCAGGGGGGGCCCAAGAGACCCAGTACTTC
CASPGGAQETQYF
>TRBV5-1|13|TRBD1|TRBJ2-1|NA
TGCGCCAGCAGCTTGGATGATGGGACAGGGAATTTCTTC
CASSLDDGTGNFF
>TRBV7-9|13|NA|TRBJ2-7|many
TGTGCCAGCAGCTTAGTAGCTTCCTACGAGCAGTACTTC
CASSLVASYEQYF
>TRBV7-9|15|TRBD2|TRBJ2-7|NA
TGTGCCAGCAGGCGGGCTAGCGGTTTCTCCTACGAGCAGTACTTC
CASRRASGFSYEQYF
>TRBV12-3/TRBV12-4|15|TRBD2|TRBJ2-7|NA
TGTGCCAGCAGCTTAAGCGGGAGATCGGAATACGAGCAGTACTTC
CASSLSGRSEYEQYF
>TRBV29-1|12|NA|TRBJ1-2|NA
TGCAGCGTGAGTGGACAAGGCTATGGCTACACCTTC
CSVSGQGYGYTF
>TRBV7-3|19|TRBD2|TRBJ2-3|NA
TGTGCCAGCAGCCCCGAGGGGGCGGGAGGGCCACCTCACACAGATACGCAGTATTTT
CASSPEGAGGPPHTDTQYF
>TRBV30|15|NA|TRBJ2-5|few
TGTGCCTGGAGTGTAATTCGGGACGTGGTAGAGACCCAGTACTTC
CAWSVIRDVVETQYF
>TRBV5-1|15|NA|TRBJ1-6|NA
TGCGCCAGCAGCTTGGGTGTCCTGGACAATTCACCCCTCCACTTT
CASSLGVLDNSPLHF
>TRBV7-2|13|NA|TRBJ2-5|NA
TGTGCCAGCAGCCCAAAACTAGGGGAGACCCAGTACTTC
CASSPKLGETQYF
>TRBV6-2/TRBV6-3|15|TRBD2|TRBJ2-7|many
TGTGCCAGCAGTTACTCGGGCGGGAGATCTTTTGAGCAGTACTTC
CASSYSGGRSFEQYF
>TRBV18|16|NA|TRBJ1-1|few
TGTGCCAGCTCACCACGGGGGACTCTGGGGAACACTGAAGCTTTCTTT
CASSPRGTLGNTEAFF
>TRBV5-1|14|TRBD2|TRBJ2-7|NA
TGCGCCAGCAGCGAGCGGGGCTACTCCTACGAGCAGTACTTC
CASSERGYSYEQYF